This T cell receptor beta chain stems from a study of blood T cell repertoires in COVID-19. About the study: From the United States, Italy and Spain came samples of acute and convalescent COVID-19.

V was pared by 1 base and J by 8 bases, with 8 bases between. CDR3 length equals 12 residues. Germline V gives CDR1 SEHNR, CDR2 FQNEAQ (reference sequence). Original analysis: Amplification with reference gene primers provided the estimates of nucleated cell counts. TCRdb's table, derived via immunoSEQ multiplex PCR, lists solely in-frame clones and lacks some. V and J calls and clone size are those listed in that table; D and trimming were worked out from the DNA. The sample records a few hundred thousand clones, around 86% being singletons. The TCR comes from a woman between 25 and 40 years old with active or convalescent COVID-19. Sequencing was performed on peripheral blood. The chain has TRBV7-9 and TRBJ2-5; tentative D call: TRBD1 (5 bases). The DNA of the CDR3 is TGTGCCAGCAGCTTAGGGGGCGGCACCCAGTACTTC. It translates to CASSLGGGTQYF.